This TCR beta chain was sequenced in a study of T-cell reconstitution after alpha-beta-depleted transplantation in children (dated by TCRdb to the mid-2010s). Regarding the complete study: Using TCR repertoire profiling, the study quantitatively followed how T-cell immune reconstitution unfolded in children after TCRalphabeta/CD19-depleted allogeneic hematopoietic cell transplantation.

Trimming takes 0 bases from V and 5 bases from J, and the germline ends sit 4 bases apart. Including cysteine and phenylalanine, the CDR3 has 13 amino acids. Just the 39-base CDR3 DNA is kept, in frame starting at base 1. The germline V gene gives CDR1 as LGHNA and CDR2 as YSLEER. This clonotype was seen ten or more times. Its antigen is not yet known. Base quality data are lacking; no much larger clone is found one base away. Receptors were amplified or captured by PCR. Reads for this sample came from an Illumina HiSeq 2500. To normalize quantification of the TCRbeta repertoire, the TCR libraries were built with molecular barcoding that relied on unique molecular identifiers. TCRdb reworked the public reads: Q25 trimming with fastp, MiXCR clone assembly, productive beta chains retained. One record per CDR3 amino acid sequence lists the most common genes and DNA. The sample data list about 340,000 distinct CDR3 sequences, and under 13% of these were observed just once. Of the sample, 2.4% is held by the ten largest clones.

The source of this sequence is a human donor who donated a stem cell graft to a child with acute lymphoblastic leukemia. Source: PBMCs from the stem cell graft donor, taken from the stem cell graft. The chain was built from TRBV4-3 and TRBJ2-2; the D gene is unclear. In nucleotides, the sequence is TGCGCCAGCAGCCAAGAATTAACCGGGGAGCTGTTTTTT. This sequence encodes CASSQELTGELFF.